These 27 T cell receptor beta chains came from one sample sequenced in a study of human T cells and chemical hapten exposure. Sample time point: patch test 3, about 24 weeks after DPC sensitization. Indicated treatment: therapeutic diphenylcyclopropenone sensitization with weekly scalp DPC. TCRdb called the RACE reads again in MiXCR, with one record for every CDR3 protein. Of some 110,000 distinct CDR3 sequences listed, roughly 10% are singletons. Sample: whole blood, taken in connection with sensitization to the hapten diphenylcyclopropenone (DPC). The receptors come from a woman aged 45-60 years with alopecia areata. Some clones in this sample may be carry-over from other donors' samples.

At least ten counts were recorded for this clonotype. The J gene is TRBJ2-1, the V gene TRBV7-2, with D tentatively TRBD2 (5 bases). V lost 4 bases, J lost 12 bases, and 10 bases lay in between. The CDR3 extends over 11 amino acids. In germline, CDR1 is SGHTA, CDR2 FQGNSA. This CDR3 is CASSYGLVQFF. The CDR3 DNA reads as TGTGCCAGCAGCTACGGACTGGTGCAGTTCTTC. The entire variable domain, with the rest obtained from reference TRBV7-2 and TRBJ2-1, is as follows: GAGVSQSPSNKVTEKGKDVELRCDPISGHTALYWYRQSLGQGLEFLIYFQGNSAPDKSGLPSDRFSAERTGGSVSTLTIQRTQQEDSAVYLCASSYGLVQFFGPGTRLTVL.

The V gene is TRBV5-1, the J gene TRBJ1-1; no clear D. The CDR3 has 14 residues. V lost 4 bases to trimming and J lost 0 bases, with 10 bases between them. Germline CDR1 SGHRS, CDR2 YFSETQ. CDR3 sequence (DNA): TGCGCCAGCAGCCCGGGCGGCATGAACACTGAAGCTTTCTTT. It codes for CASSPGGMNTEAFF.

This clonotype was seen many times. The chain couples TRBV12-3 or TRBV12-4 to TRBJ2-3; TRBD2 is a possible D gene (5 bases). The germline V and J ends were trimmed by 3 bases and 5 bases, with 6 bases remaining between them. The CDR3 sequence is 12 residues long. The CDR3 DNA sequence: TGTGCCAGCAGTTTTGCGGGAGATACGCAGTATTTT. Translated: CASSFAGDTQYF.

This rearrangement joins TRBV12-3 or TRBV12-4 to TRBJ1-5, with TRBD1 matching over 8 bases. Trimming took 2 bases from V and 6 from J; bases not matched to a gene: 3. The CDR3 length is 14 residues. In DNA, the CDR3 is TGTGCCAGCAGTTTACAGGGGGCATTTCAGCCCCAGCATTTT. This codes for CASSLQGAFQPQHF.

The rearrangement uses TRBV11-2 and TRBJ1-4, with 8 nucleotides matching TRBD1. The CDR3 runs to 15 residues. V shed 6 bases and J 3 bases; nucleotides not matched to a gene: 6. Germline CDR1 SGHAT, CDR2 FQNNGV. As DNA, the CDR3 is TGTGCCAGCAGTTCTCTGGGACAGGCTAATGAAAAACTGTTTTTT. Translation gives CASSSLGQANEKLFF.

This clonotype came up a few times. The CDR3: CSAPGLAGEYEQFF. The DNA of the CDR3 is TGCAGTGCCCCGGGACTAGCGGGAGAGTATGAGCAGTTCTTC. The chain has TRBV20-1 and TRBJ2-1, with 14 bases that match TRBD2. CDR3 length: 14 residues. The trim removed 6 bases at V and 8 bases at J, leaving 6 bases unmatched. Germline V CDR1 and CDR2: DFQATT, SNEGSKA (reference sequence).

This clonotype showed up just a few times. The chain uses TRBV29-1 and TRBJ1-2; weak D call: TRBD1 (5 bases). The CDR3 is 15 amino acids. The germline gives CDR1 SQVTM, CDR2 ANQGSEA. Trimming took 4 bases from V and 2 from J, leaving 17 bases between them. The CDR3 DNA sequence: TGCAGCGTTGTGGGGCAGGGATTCGGGAACTATGGCTACACCTTC. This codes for CSVVGQGFGNYGYTF.

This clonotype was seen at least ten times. The CDR3: CSVISPTGPSYGYTF. CDR3 DNA sequence: TGCAGCGTGATCAGCCCCACAGGGCCTAGCTATGGCTACACCTTC. This chain links TRBV29-1 with TRBJ1-2, with D possibly being TRBD1 (6 bases). The length of the CDR3 is 15 residues. V was shortened by 6 bases and J by 4 bases, with 21 bases between the two germline ends. CDR1 and CDR2 from the germline V gene are SQVTM and ANQGSEA.

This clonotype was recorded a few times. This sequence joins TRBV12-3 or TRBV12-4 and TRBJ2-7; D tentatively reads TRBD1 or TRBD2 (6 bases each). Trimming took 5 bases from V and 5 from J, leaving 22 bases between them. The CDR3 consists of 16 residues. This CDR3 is CASSPFSRRDTNEQYF. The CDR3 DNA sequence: TGTGCCAGCAGTCCCTTCAGCAGGAGGGACACCAACGAGCAGTACTTC.

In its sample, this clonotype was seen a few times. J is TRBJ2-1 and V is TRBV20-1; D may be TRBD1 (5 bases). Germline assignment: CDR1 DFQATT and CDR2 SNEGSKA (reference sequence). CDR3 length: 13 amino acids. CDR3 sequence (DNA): TGCAGCCTAACTCAGGGTACCTACAATGAGCAGTTCTTC. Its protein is CSLTQGTYNEQFF.

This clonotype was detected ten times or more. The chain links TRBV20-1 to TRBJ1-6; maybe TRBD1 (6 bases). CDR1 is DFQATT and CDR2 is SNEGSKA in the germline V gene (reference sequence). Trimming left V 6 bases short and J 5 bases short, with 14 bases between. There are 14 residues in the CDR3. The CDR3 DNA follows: TGCAGTGCGACATCGGACAGAGATAATTCACCCCTCCACTTT. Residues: CSATSDRDNSPLHF.

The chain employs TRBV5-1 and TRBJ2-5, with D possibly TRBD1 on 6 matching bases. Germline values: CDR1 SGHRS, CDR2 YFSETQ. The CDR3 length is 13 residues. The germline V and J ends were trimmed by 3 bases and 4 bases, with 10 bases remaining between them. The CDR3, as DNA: TGCGCCAGCAGCTGGGACATAAGAGAGACCCAGTACTTC. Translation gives CASSWDIRETQYF.

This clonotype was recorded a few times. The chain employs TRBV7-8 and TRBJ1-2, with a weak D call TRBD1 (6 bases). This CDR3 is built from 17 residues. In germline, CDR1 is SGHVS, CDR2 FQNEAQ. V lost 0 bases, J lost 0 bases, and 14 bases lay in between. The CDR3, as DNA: TGTGCCAGCAGCTTAGCTGTCCGGGACACCCCTAACTATGGCTACACCTTC. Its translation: CASSLAVRDTPNYGYTF.

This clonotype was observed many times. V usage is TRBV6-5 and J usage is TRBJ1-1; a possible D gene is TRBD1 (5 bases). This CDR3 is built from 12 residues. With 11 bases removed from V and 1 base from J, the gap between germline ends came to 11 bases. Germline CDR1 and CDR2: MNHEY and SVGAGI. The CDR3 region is CAAGRRNTEAFF. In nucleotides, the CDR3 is TGTGCCGCGGGGCGGCGGAACACTGAAGCTTTCTTT.

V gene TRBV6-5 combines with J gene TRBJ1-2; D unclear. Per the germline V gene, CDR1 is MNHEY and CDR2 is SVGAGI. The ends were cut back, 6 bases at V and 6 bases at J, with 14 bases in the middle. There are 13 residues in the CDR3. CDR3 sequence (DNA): TGTGCCAGCAGGATGGACCTGGCCCATGGCTACACCTTC. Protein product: CASRMDLAHGYTF.

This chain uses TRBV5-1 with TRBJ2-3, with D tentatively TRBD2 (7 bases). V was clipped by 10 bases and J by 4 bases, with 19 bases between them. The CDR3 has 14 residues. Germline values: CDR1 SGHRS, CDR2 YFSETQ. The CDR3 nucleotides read TGCGCCCCGAGGGGGGGCCATTCGGCAGATACGCAGTATTTT. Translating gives CAPRGGHSADTQYF.

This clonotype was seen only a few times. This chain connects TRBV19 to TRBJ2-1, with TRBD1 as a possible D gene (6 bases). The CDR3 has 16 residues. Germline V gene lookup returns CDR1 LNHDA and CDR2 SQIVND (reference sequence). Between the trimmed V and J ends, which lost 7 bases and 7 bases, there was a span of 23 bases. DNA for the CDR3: TGTGCCAGTAAGGGGCCGCAGGGTTACAGGGTTAATGAGCAGTTCTTC. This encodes CASKGPQGYRVNEQFF.

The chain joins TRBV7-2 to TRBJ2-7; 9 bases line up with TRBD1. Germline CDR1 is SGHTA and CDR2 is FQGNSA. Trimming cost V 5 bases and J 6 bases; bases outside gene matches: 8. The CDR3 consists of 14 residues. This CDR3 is CASSARTGALEQYF. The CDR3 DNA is TGTGCCAGCAGCGCACGGACAGGGGCCCTCGAGCAGTACTTC. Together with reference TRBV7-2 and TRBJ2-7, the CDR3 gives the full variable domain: GAGVSQSPSNKVTEKGKDVELRCDPISGHTALYWYRQSLGQGLEFLIYFQGNSAPDKSGLPSDRFSAERTGGSVSTLTIQRTQQEDSAVYLCASSARTGALEQYFGPGTRLTVT.

CDR3 nucleotide sequence: TGTGCCATCAGTGAGGGTCGGGAGGGGAACACTGAAGCTTTCTTT. As protein: CAISEGREGNTEAFF. V usage is TRBV10-3 and J usage is TRBJ1-1; D gene ambiguous. The CDR3 runs to 15 residues. Trimming removed 2 bases from V and 1 base from J, with 11 bases in between. CDR1 ENHRY and CDR2 SYGVKD come from the germline V gene.

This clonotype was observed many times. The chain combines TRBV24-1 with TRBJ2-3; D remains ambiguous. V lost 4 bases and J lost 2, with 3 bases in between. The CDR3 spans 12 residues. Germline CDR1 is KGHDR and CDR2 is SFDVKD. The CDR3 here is CATSDNTDTQYF. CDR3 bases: TGTGCCACCAGTGACAACACAGATACGCAGTATTTT.

CDR3 in DNA: TGTGCCAGCAGTCAGCCTGGCGGGGACACCGGGGAGCTGTTTTTT. This sequence encodes CASSQPGGDTGELFF. The chain recombines TRBV6-2 or TRBV6-3 with TRBJ2-2; D might be TRBD2 (6 bases). Germline CDR1 MNHEY, CDR2 SVGEGT. The V end was cut by 5 bases, the J end by 3 bases, with 13 bases between. The CDR3 spans 15 residues.

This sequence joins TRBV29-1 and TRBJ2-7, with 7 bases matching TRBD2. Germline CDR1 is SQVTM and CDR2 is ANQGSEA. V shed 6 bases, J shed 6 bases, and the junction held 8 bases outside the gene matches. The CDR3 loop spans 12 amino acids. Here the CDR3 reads CSVRTRLAEQYF. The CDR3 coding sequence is TGCAGCGTCAGAACAAGACTAGCCGAGCAGTACTTC.

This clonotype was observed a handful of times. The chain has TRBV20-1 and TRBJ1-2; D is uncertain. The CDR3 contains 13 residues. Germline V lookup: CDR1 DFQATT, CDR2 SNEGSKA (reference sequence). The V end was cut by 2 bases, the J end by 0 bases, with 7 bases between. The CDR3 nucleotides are TGCAGTGCTAGAAACAGAGCTAACTATGGCTACACCTTC. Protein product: CSARNRANYGYTF.

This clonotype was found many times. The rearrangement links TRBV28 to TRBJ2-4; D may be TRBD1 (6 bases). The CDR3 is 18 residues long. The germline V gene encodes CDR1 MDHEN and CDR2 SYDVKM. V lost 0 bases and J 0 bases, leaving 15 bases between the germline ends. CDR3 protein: CASSLWKQGILAKNIQYF. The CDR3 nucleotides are TGTGCCAGCAGTTTATGGAAACAGGGAATACTAGCCAAAAACATTCAGTACTTC.

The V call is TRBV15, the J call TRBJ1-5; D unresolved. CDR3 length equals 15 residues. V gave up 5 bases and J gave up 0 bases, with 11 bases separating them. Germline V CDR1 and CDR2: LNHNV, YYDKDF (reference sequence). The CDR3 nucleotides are TGTGCCACCAGCGGAAGGACGAATAGCAATCAGCCCCAGCATTTT. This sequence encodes CATSGRTNSNQPQHF.

The CDR3 sequence: CSARQGSQPQHF. CDR3 sequence (DNA): TGCAGTGCTAGACAGGGAAGTCAGCCCCAGCATTTT. The genes are TRBV20-1 and TRBJ1-5; D possibly corresponds to TRBD1 (5 bases). This CDR3 spans 12 amino acids. V was pared by 2 bases and J by 6 bases, with 8 bases between. CDR1 is DFQATT and CDR2 is SNEGSKA in the germline V gene (reference sequence).

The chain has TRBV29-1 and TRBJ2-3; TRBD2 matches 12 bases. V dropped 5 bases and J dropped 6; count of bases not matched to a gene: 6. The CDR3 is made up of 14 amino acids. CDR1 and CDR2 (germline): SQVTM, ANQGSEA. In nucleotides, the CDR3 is TGCAGCGTTTTCCTAGCGGGGGGGCATGATACGCAGTATTTT. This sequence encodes CSVFLAGGHDTQYF.